A single sample gave rise to the 26 T cell receptor beta chains below, sequenced in a study of OX40 agonist ivuxolimab in advanced cancers. The library came from the immunoSEQ multiplex PCR assay. In its TCRdb copy, this immuneACCESS table keeps in-frame sequences only and misses some clones. Where compared with another copy, unresolved V genes explain less than half of these, and the others have no known cause. This sample comprises around 64,000 clones, more than 75% of them detected only once. The top ten clonotypes cover 0.3% to 0.4% of the sample. The source was CD4+ or CD8+ T cells sorted from blood, collected in a trial of the OX40 agonist ivuxolimab. The receptors originated from an adult with an advanced solid tumor such as melanoma, head and neck, liver or kidney cancer.

This chain connects TRBV5-6 to TRBJ1-5; 11 bases line up with TRBD1. Germline V lookup: CDR1 SGHDT, CDR2 YYEEEE. V lost 3 bases, J lost 5 bases, and 1 base stayed unmatched. This CDR3 has 14 residues. The DNA for the CDR3 is TGTGCCAGCAGCTGGACAGGGGGCGATCAGCCCCAGCATTTT. Translating gives CASSWTGGDQPQHF.

This sequence joins TRBV5-1 and TRBJ1-3; D gene unclear. Trimming cost V 0 bases and J 4 bases, with 5 bases left between them. The germline CDR1 and CDR2 sequences are SGHRS and YFSETQ. The CDR3 consists of 13 residues. CDR3 loop: CASSLESGNTIYF. The CDR3 bases are TGCGCCAGCAGCTTGGAGTCCGGAAACACCATATATTTT.

The chain employs TRBV29-1 and TRBJ1-1; possibly TRBD1 for D (6 bases). Germline V gives CDR1 SQVTM, CDR2 ANQGSEA. The length of the CDR3 is 14 residues. V gave up 4 bases and J gave up 1 base, with 13 bases separating them. This CDR3 is CSVAGTLGNTEAFF. CDR3 DNA sequence: TGCAGCGTTGCAGGGACACTGGGGAACACTGAAGCTTTCTTT. The full variable domain, rest sourced from reference TRBV29-1 and TRBJ1-1, is SAVISQKPSRDICQRGTSLTIQCQVDSQVTMMFWYRQQPGQSLTLIATANQGSEATYESGFVIDKFPISRPNLTFSTLTVSNMSPEDSSIYLCSVAGTLGNTEAFFGQGTRLTVV.

The chain links TRBV18 to TRBJ2-7; D gene unclear. Germline CDR1 KGHSH, CDR2 LQKENI. The CDR3 has 14 residues. Trimming left V 6 bases short and J 1 base short, with 13 bases between. The CDR3 loop is CASSRTDPSYEQYF. For the CDR3, the DNA is TGTGCCAGCTCCCGGACCGACCCATCCTACGAGCAGTACTTC. The full variable domain, in which reference TRBV18 and TRBJ2-7 provide the parts outside the CDR3, is NAGVMQNPRHLVRRRGQEARLRCSPMKGHSHVYWYRQLPEEGLKFMVYLQKENIIDESGMPKERFSAEFPKEGPSILRIQQVVRGDSAAYFCASSRTDPSYEQYFGPGTRLTVT.

V gene TRBV12-5 combines with J gene TRBJ2-3; possible D gene TRBD2, 5 bases. Germline V gives CDR1 LGHNT, CDR2 FRNRAP. This CDR3 is 13 amino acids long. Trimming cost V 0 bases and J 8 bases, with 9 bases left between them. CDR3 bases: TGTGCTAGTGGTTTGGTAGGCGCGGGTACGCAGTATTTT. As protein: CASGLVGAGTQYF.

The chain recombines TRBV14 with TRBJ1-3; no firm D call. Germline CDR1 and CDR2: SGHDN and FVKESK. Trimming pared 4 bases from V and 0 bases from J, leaving 19 bases between. The CDR3 contains 18 residues. The CDR3 coding sequence is TGTGCCAGCAGCCGACTTCATTCTGCGGGCCACTCTGGAAACACCATATATTTT. Amino acids: CASSRLHSAGHSGNTIYF.

The chain links TRBV7-9 to TRBJ1-1, with 9 bases identical to TRBD1. The V gene end was trimmed by 6 bases and the J gene end by 5 bases; junction bases not matched to a gene: 7. This CDR3 has 14 residues. Germline CDR1 and CDR2: SEHNR and FQNEAQ (reference sequence). CDR3 sequence reads: CASSPTGGGTEAFF. As DNA, the CDR3 is TGTGCCAGCAGTCCTACAGGGGGCGGGACTGAAGCTTTCTTT.

The chain uses TRBV4-1 and TRBJ1-1; D possibly corresponds to TRBD1 (5 bases). V shed 6 bases and J shed 3 bases, with 14 bases lying between them. The CDR3 covers 14 residues. Germline V gene sequence: CDR1 MGHRA, CDR2 YSYEKL. CDR3 sequence reads: CASSQTVGHTEAFF. Here the CDR3 DNA reads TGCGCCAGCAGTCAAACAGTGGGGCACACTGAAGCTTTCTTT.

CDR3 residues: CASSEVTGDGYTF. In DNA, the CDR3 is TGTGCCAGCAGTGAAGTAACAGGAGATGGCTACACCTTC. The chain couples TRBV6-1 to TRBJ1-2; possibly TRBD1 for D (5 bases). Between the trimmed V and J ends, which lost 1 base and 6 bases, there was a span of 9 bases. CDR1 and CDR2 from the germline V gene are MNHNS and SASEGT. The CDR3 extends over 13 amino acids.

This clone has a handful of counts. The J gene is TRBJ1-6, the V gene TRBV7-9; D not certain. CDR1 is SEHNR, CDR2 FQNEAQ, per germline (reference sequence). The length of the CDR3 is 14 residues. Trimming took off 3 bases at V and 5 bases at J, with 8 bases between the two ends. For the CDR3, the DNA is TGTGCCAGCAGCTTTGGGCAGCATAATTCACCCCTCCACTTT. Translation gives CASSFGQHNSPLHF.

The chain is built from TRBV28 and TRBJ2-1; TRBD2 matches 7 bases. Germline CDR1 MDHEN, CDR2 SYDVKM. The CDR3 length is 14 residues. V lost 8 bases and J lost 2; bases outside the gene matches: 6. The CDR3 DNA is TGTGCCAGCCTGGCGGGAGCCCCCTACAATGAGCAGTTCTTC. Translating it yields CASLAGAPYNEQFF. The full variable domain, completed using reference TRBV28 and TRBJ2-1, is DVKVTQSSRYLVKRTGEKVFLECVQDMDHENMFWYRQDPGLGLRLIYFSYDVKMKEKGDIPEGYSVSREKKERFSLILESASTNQTSMYLCASLAGAPYNEQFFGPGTRLTVL.

This chain joins TRBV6-6 and TRBJ1-5; D not resolved. Trimming cost V 6 bases and J 2 bases, with 8 bases left between them. Germline loops: CDR1 MNHNY, CDR2 SVGAGI (reference sequence). The CDR3 is 13 amino acids. CDR3 DNA sequence: TGTGCCAGCAGCCATAGGGGCAATCAGCCCCAGCATTTT. It encodes CASSHRGNQPQHF.

V usage is TRBV25-1 and J usage is TRBJ1-2; D is unclear. The CDR3 length is 13 residues. Per germline, CDR1 MGHDK and CDR2 SYGVNS. V lost 1 base to trimming and J lost 7 bases, with 10 bases between them. In DNA, the CDR3 is TGTGCCAGCAGTGAATTAGATTATGTTGGCTACACCTTC. Translated, it gives CASSELDYVGYTF.

The chain joins TRBV2 to TRBJ2-1; D is ambiguous. V lost 6 bases to trimming and J lost 6 bases, with 15 bases between them. CDR1 SNHLY and CDR2 FYNNEI come from the germline V gene. The CDR3 length is 14 residues. The CDR3 region is CASRVEVVGNEQFF. In nucleotides, the CDR3 is TGTGCCAGCAGGGTAGAGGTGGTAGGCAATGAGCAGTTCTTC.

This clone was observed a few times. This sequence joins TRBV2 and TRBJ2-2; D is tentatively TRBD1 or TRBD2 (6 bases each). Deletions cut 6 bases from V and 7 bases from J, with 15 bases between. The CDR3 is 14 residues long. Germline V gives CDR1 SNHLY, CDR2 FYNNEI. The CDR3 sequence: CASRGGSLGGELFF. The CDR3 region has the DNA TGTGCCAGCAGGGGGGGCTCCTTAGGCGGGGAGCTGTTTTTT.

In nucleotides, the CDR3 is TGTGCCATCAGTGATTGGCAGGCCTTAGGGGGGGCCAACGTCCTGACTTTC. It encodes CAISDWQALGGANVLTF. The genes are TRBV10-3 and TRBJ2-6; D is unclear. The CDR3 spans 17 residues. V was cut by 3 bases and J by 4 bases, with 16 bases left in between. Germline assignment: CDR1 ENHRY and CDR2 SYGVKD.

The V gene is TRBV6-1, the J gene TRBJ2-6, with TRBD1 matching 7 bases. The CDR3 is 14 residues long. Germline CDR1 MNHNS, CDR2 SASEGT. V lost 10 bases and J lost 2; bases outside the gene matches: 5. CDR3 coding DNA: TGTGCCATCGAAGGGGGCGCTGGGGCCAACGTCCTGACTTTC. This encodes CAIEGGAGANVLTF.

The V and J genes are TRBV18 and TRBJ2-1; D remains unclear. Trimming cost V 8 bases and J 0 bases, with 14 bases left between them. Per germline, CDR1 KGHSH and CDR2 LQKENI. There are 15 residues in the CDR3. The CDR3 sequence is CASLESQISYNEQFF. DNA of the CDR3: TGTGCCAGCCTGGAGTCGCAAATCTCCTACAATGAGCAGTTCTTC.

The chain employs TRBV28 and TRBJ2-3; D may be TRBD1 (5 bases). CDR3 length: 14 residues. V was trimmed by 7 bases and J by 0 bases, leaving 11 bases between them. CDR1 MDHEN and CDR2 SYDVKM come from the germline V gene. The CDR3 DNA reads as TGTGCCAGCATCCAGGGAACGAGCACAGATACGCAGTATTTT. Its translation: CASIQGTSTDTQYF.

The chain uses TRBV4-3 and TRBJ1-2; TRBD1 matches at 7 bases. The V gene's germline CDR1 is LGHNA and CDR2 YSLEER. The V segment lost 1 base and the J segment 8 bases; nucleotides outside the gene matches: 13. This CDR3 comprises 16 residues. CDR3 sequence: CASSQVGQAFTGGYTF. DNA for the CDR3: TGCGCCAGCAGCCAAGTTGGACAGGCCTTTACCGGCGGCTACACCTTC.

The chain has TRBV5-5 and TRBJ2-7; D possibly corresponds to TRBD1 (5 bases). The CDR3 covers 14 residues. V was cut by 1 base and J by 0 bases, with 8 bases left in between. The V gene's germline CDR1 is SGHKS and CDR2 YYEKEE (reference sequence). CDR3 bases: TGTGCCAGCAGCTTGATCAGGGTCTCCTACGAGCAGTACTTC. The encoded protein is CASSLIRVSYEQYF. Using reference TRBV5-5 and TRBJ2-7 for the parts outside the CDR3, the full variable domain is DAGVTQSPTHLIKTRGQQVTLRCSPISGHKSVSWYQQVLGQGPQFIFQYYEKEERGRGNFPDRFSARQFPNYSSELNVNALLLGDSALYLCASSLIRVSYEQYFGPGTRLTVT.

CDR3 loop: CASSLGRGLAKNIQYF. CDR3 in DNA: TGCGCCAGCAGCTTGGGGCGGGGACTAGCCAAAAACATTCAGTACTTC. The V and J genes are TRBV5-1 and TRBJ2-4; D is possibly TRBD2 (6 bases). The CDR3 is 16 residues long. CDR1 SGHRS and CDR2 YFSETQ come from the germline V gene. Trimming shortened V by 0 bases and J by 0 bases, and 10 bases separated the two germline ends.

The rearrangement uses TRBV7-9 and TRBJ1-5; TRBD1 agrees at 9 bases. CDR3 length: 15 amino acids. In germline, CDR1 is SEHNR, CDR2 FQNEAQ (reference sequence). The V gene end was trimmed by 5 bases and the J gene end by 3 bases; junction bases not matched to a gene: 5. This CDR3 is CASSPGQGNNQPQHF. CDR3 DNA: TGTGCCAGCAGCCCGGGACAGGGAAACAATCAGCCCCAGCATTTT.

The chain couples TRBV10-3 to TRBJ2-7; 8 positions agree with TRBD2. The germline CDR1 and CDR2 sequences are ENHRY and SYGVKD. The CDR3 totals 13 residues. The V and J ends lost 6 bases and 5 bases, in that order; junction bases with no gene match: 6. Here the CDR3 DNA reads TGTGCCATCAGCGGGGGGGATCCGGACGAGCAGTACTTC. The encoded protein is CAISGGDPDEQYF.

The V call is TRBV19, the J call TRBJ1-1; tentatively, D is TRBD1 (5 bases). V shed 2 bases and J shed 3 bases, with 13 bases lying between them. This CDR3 has 15 amino acids. Per the germline V gene, CDR1 is LNHDA and CDR2 is SQIVND (reference sequence). CDR3 sequence reads: CASSIRGREDTEAFF. The CDR3 nucleotides read TGTGCCAGTAGTATACGGGGCAGGGAGGACACTGAAGCTTTCTTT.

V and J are TRBV5-1 and TRBJ1-2; D gene uncertain. The V end lost 5 bases, the J end lost 1 base, and 6 bases lay between the germline ends. This CDR3 has 12 residues. Germline V gene data show CDR1 as SGHRS and CDR2 as YFSETQ. Written as DNA, the CDR3 is TGCGCCAGCAGAACAGATAACTATGGCTACACCTTC. Translated, it gives CASRTDNYGYTF.